Listed below are T cell receptor beta chains from one sample, sequenced in a study of T cell responses to AZD1222 COVID-19 vaccine. Here immunoSEQ multiplex PCR was the method, and the copy in TCRdb shows in-frame clones only, minus some. The sample contains 130,000 or so clones, approximately 94% of which appear only once. The starting material was peripheral blood, obtained on day 0 of AZD1222 vaccination. These receptors originate from an adult in good health. The CDR3 runs from the conserved cysteine through the conserved F or W. Fields, in order: V gene, clone size, J gene, D gene, CDR3 protein, CDR3 DNA. A D gene is named only where the DNA matches it firmly. Rows may omit the clone size; those that give it use once, few, many or a size class.

TRBV6-1	.	TRBJ2-1	.	CASSEVPAPEQFF	TGTGCCAGCAGTGAAGTTCCGGCACCAGAGCAGTTCTTC
TRBV28	.	TRBJ1-5	.	CASRDPQGRISNQPQHF	TGTGCCAGCAGGGACCCTCAGGGGAGGATCAGCAATCAGCCCCAGCATTTT
TRBV11-3	.	TRBJ2-1	.	CASTYYNEQFF	TGTGCCAGCACATACTACAATGAGCAGTTCTTC
TRBV7-9	.	TRBJ2-1	TRBD2	CASSKPGLSYNEQFF	TGTGCCAGCAGCAAACCGGGACTAAGCTACAATGAGCAGTTCTTC
TRBV5-4	.	TRBJ2-2	TRBD2	CASSSLAVGELFF	TGTGCCAGCAGCTCTCTAGCGGTCGGGGAGCTGTTTTTT
TRBV19	.	TRBJ2-7	TRBD2	CASSIASGRTYEQYF	TGTGCCAGTAGTATAGCTAGCGGGAGGACTTACGAGCAGTACTTC
TRBV5-8	.	TRBJ2-3	.	CASSGTGHYTDTQYF	TGTGCCAGCAGCGGAACCGGACACTACACAGATACGCAGTATTTT
TRBV15	once	TRBJ2-7	.	CATSRVGGQGYEQYF	TGTGCCACCAGCAGAGTGGGGGGACAAGGATACGAGCAGTACTTC
TRBV11-3	.	TRBJ2-1	TRBD2	CASSLSGDLYNEQFF	TGTGCCAGCAGCCTCAGCGGGGACCTCTACAATGAGCAGTTCTTC
TRBV30	.	TRBJ1-1	.	CAWRQGGWNTEAFF	TGTGCCTGGAGGCAGGGAGGATGGAACACTGAAGCTTTCTTT
TRBV19	.	TRBJ1-3	TRBD1	CASSLTPVDRAGNTIYF	TGTGCCAGTAGTCTAACGCCCGTGGACAGGGCTGGAAACACCATATATTTT
TRBV30	.	TRBJ1-2	.	CAWQHNYGYTF	TGTGCCTGGCAACATAACTATGGCTACACCTTC
TRBV28	.	TRBJ2-1	TRBD2	CASSLTSGVRNEQFF	TGTGCCAGCAGTTTAACTAGCGGGGTCCGCAATGAGCAGTTCTTC
TRBV5-3	.	TRBJ2-5	.	CARSFRRTVKTQYF	TGTGCCAGAAGCTTTAGGCGGACGGTAAAGACCCAGTACTTC
TRBV6-5	few	TRBJ1-4	.	CASSYTQGRANEKLFF	TGTGCCAGCAGTTACACTCAGGGACGTGCTAATGAAAAACTGTTTTTT